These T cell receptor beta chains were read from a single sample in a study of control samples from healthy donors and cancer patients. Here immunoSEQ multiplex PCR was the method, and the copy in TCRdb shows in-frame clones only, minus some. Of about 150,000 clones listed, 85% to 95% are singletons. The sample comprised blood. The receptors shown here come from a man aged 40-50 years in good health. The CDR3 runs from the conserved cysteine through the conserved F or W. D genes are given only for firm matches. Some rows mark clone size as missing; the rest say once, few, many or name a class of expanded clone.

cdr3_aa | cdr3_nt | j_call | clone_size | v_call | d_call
CASRTGFTDTQYF | TGTGCCAGCAGGACAGGGTTTACAGATACGCAGTATTTT | TRBJ2-3 | once | TRBV6-5 | TRBD1
CASSPPGTATYEQYF | TGTGCCAGCAGCCCGCCCGGGACAGCAACCTACGAGCAGTACTTC | TRBJ2-7 | - | TRBV13 | TRBD1
CASSQRWITGELFF | TGTGCCAGCAGCCAAAGATGGATCACCGGGGAGCTGTTTTTT | TRBJ2-2 | - | TRBV3-1/TRBV3-2 | -
CASSSSGEFTDTQYF | TGTGCCAGCTCATCTAGCGGAGAGTTCACAGATACGCAGTATTTT | TRBJ2-3 | - | TRBV18 | TRBD2
CASSPPGVGSNIQYF | TGTGCCAGCAGTCCCCCGGGGGTGGGTTCGAACATTCAGTACTTC | TRBJ2-4 | - | TRBV27 | -
CASSKGLGRTDTQYF | TGTGCCAGCAGCAAGGGGTTGGGGCGCACAGATACGCAGTATTTT | TRBJ2-3 | - | TRBV11-3 | -
CASRPGTASYEQYF | TGTGCCAGTCGCCCGGGGACAGCCTCCTACGAGCAGTACTTC | TRBJ2-7 | - | TRBV19 | TRBD1
CASNSVGSYNSPLHF | TGTGCCAGTAACTCGGTCGGGTCCTATAATTCACCCCTCCACTTT | TRBJ1-6 | - | TRBV19 | -
CASSQAEVTEAFF | TGTGCCAGCAGCCAGGCCGAGGTCACTGAAGCTTTCTTT | TRBJ1-1 | - | TRBV3-1/TRBV3-2 | -
CASRGGSMNTEAFF | TGTGCCAGCAGAGGCGGCTCCATGAACACTGAAGCTTTCTTT | TRBJ1-1 | - | TRBV21-1 | -
CASSMPGYNEKLFF | TGCGCCAGCAGCATGCCGGGATACAATGAAAAACTGTTTTTT | TRBJ1-4 | once | TRBV4-1 | -
CSVAPRTGSYEQYF | TGCAGCGTTGCCCCAAGGACAGGGTCCTACGAGCAGTACTTC | TRBJ2-7 | - | TRBV29-1 | TRBD1
CASSPGSNQPQHF | TGTGCCAGTAGCCCAGGTAGCAATCAGCCCCAGCATTTT | TRBJ1-5 | - | TRBV19 | -
CAVKGGARGYTF | TGTGCCGTAAAAGGGGGGGCCCGTGGCTACACCTTC | TRBJ1-2 | - | TRBV12-3/TRBV12-4 | -
CASSELGRGVGDTQYF | TGCGCCAGCAGTGAGCTAGGACGCGGGGTTGGGGATACGCAGTATTTT | TRBJ2-3 | - | TRBV10-2 | -
CASSIGRNTEAFF | TGTGCCAGTAGTATAGGGAGGAACACTGAAGCTTTCTTT | TRBJ1-1 | - | TRBV19 | -
CASSLGWVALQETQYF | TGCGCCAGCAGCTTGGGGTGGGTGGCGCTTCAAGAGACCCAGTACTTC | TRBJ2-5 | - | TRBV5-1 | -
CASSQQQGTQPQHF | TGTGCCAGCAGCCAACAACAGGGGACTCAGCCCCAGCATTTT | TRBJ1-5 | few | TRBV28 | TRBD1
CATSRGFHSTNEKLFF | TGTGCCACCAGCAGGGGTTTCCATTCAACTAATGAAAAACTGTTTTTT | TRBJ1-4 | - | TRBV15 | -
CASSLGLDQPQHF | TGTGCCAGCAGCTTGGGGCTCGATCAGCCCCAGCATTTT | TRBJ1-5 | once | TRBV5-4 | -
CASLLGIGNEQFF | TGTGCCAGCCTCTTGGGTATAGGCAATGAGCAGTTCTTC | TRBJ2-1 | - | TRBV7-9 | -
CSEQEPNTEAFF | TGCAGCGAACAGGAGCCGAACACTGAAGCTTTCTTT | TRBJ1-1 | - | TRBV29-1 | -
CASSLDPGEQYF | TGTGCCAGCAGCTTGGACCCCGGCGAGCAGTACTTC | TRBJ2-7 | - | TRBV5-7 | -
CASSSTGGDEQYF | TGTGCCAGCTCATCGACAGGGGGCGACGAGCAGTACTTC | TRBJ2-7 | - | TRBV18 | TRBD1
CASSQYKSYEQYF | TGCGCCAGCAGCCAATACAAGTCCTACGAGCAGTACTTC | TRBJ2-7 | - | TRBV4-3 | -
CASSLYVQQTKGSDLHEQYF | TGCGCCAGCAGCCTTTACGTCCAGCAGACTAAGGGTAGTGATCTGCACGAGCAGTACTTC | TRBJ2-7 | - | TRBV5-1 | -
CASSIQGNGNSPLHF | TGTGCCAGTAGTATTCAAGGCAACGGCAATTCACCCCTCCACTTT | TRBJ1-6 | - | TRBV19 | -
CASSQDRGLGYTF | TGCGCCAGCAGCCAGGACAGGGGGCTCGGCTACACCTTC | TRBJ1-2 | - | TRBV5-1 | TRBD1
CSVRGTGGGDAEAFF | TGCAGCGTTAGGGGGACAGGGGGCGGGGACGCTGAAGCTTTCTTT | TRBJ1-1 | - | TRBV29-1 | TRBD1
CASRIQNYGYTF | TGTGCCAGTAGGATCCAGAACTATGGCTACACCTTC | TRBJ1-2 | - | TRBV19 | -
CASRTWEGRQPQHF | TGTGCCAGTAGGACTTGGGAGGGAAGACAGCCCCAGCATTTT | TRBJ1-5 | - | TRBV19 | -
CASSISGGPYEQYF | TGTGCCAGTAGTATTAGCGGGGGGCCCTACGAGCAGTACTTC | TRBJ2-7 | - | TRBV19 | TRBD2
CASSVPPRENEQFF | TGTGCCAGCAGCGTACCACCCAGGGAGAATGAGCAGTTCTTC | TRBJ2-1 | - | TRBV9 | -
CASSQDRGRYEKLFF | TGCGCCAGCAGCCAAGACAGGGGGCGCTATGAAAAACTGTTTTTT | TRBJ1-4 | - | TRBV4-3 | TRBD1
CAWSAGMNTEAFF | TGTGCCTGGAGCGCGGGAATGAACACTGAAGCTTTCTTT | TRBJ1-1 | - | TRBV30 | -
CASRTGADGYTF | TGTGCCAGCAGGACAGGGGCGGATGGCTACACCTTC | TRBJ1-2 | - | TRBV27 | TRBD1
CASSKDLTDTQYF | TGTGCCAGCAGCAAGGACCTCACAGATACGCAGTATTTT | TRBJ2-3 | - | TRBV7-9 | -
CASSSNRGSGNTIYF | TGTGCCAGCAGCTCAAACAGGGGCTCTGGAAACACCATATATTTT | TRBJ1-3 | - | TRBV9 | TRBD1
CASSDDRYYGYTF | TGTGCCAGTAGTGATGACCGCTACTATGGCTACACCTTC | TRBJ1-2 | - | TRBV19 | -
CASSTTFPMTGGSAGELFF | TGTGCCAGCAGCACAACATTTCCGATGACAGGGGGTAGCGCCGGGGAGCTGTTTTTT | TRBJ2-2 | - | TRBV28 | TRBD1
CAWGVGNQPQHF | TGTGCCTGGGGGGTGGGCAATCAGCCCCAGCATTTT | TRBJ1-5 | - | TRBV28 | -
CASSPNPGQFNEKLFF | TGCGCCAGCAGCCCGAATCCGGGACAGTTTAATGAAAAACTGTTTTTT | TRBJ1-4 | - | TRBV4-3 | TRBD1
CASSPGGGTVIMGAFF | TGCGCCAGCAGCCCCGGGGGCGGGACAGTAATAATGGGAGCTTTCTTT | TRBJ1-1 | once | TRBV4-1 | TRBD1
CASSSGTSGGAREQYF | TGTGCCAGCAGTTCCGGGACTAGCGGGGGGGCCCGCGAGCAGTACTTC | TRBJ2-7 | - | TRBV6-2/TRBV6-3 | TRBD2
CASSPRQGNQPQHF | TGTGCCAGCAGCCCCCGACAGGGGAACCAGCCCCAGCATTTT | TRBJ1-5 | - | TRBV7-2 | TRBD1
CASSLGWAEAFF | TGTGCCAGCAGTTTAGGTTGGGCTGAAGCTTTCTTT | TRBJ1-1 | - | TRBV12-3/TRBV12-4 | -
CASRIGESVNYGYTF | TGTGCCAGCAGAATAGGGGAATCCGTTAACTATGGCTACACCTTC | TRBJ1-2 | once | TRBV6-5 | -
CASRHLAGGPGEQFF | TGTGCCAGCAGGCACCTAGCGGGGGGGCCCGGTGAGCAGTTCTTC | TRBJ2-1 | - | TRBV2 | TRBD2
CASSSGSYEQYF | TGTGCCAGCAGCTCGGGGTCCTACGAGCAGTACTTC | TRBJ2-7 | - | TRBV11-2 | -
CASSIEQGLTDTQYF | TGTGCCAGTAGTATAGAACAGGGTCTAACAGATACGCAGTATTTT | TRBJ2-3 | - | TRBV19 | -
CATSDSSITEGNEQFF | TGTGCCACCAGTGATTCCTCAATCACGGAGGGGAATGAGCAGTTCTTC | TRBJ2-1 | - | TRBV24-1 | -
CASSWYEGNTQYF | TGCGCCAGCAGCTGGTACGAGGGAAATACGCAGTATTTT | TRBJ2-3 | - | TRBV5-1 | -
CASSYSGRNNQPQHF | TGTGCCAGCAGTTACTCGGGCCGTAACAATCAGCCCCAGCATTTT | TRBJ1-5 | - | TRBV6-5 | -
CASSDQGWGTDTQYF | TGTGCCAGCAGTGACCAGGGTTGGGGCACAGATACGCAGTATTTT | TRBJ2-3 | - | TRBV6-2/TRBV6-3 | -
CASSLGATLTNTEAFF | TGTGCCAGCAGCTTAGGAGCGACACTGACGAACACTGAAGCTTTCTTT | TRBJ1-1 | - | TRBV13 | -
CASSGLQTGVGNEQYF | TGTGCCAGCAGCGGCTTACAGACAGGGGTCGGTAACGAGCAGTACTTC | TRBJ2-7 | - | TRBV28 | TRBD1
CASSFQGSGANVLTF | TGTGCCAGCAGCTTTCAGGGTAGTGGGGCCAACGTCCTGACTTTC | TRBJ2-6 | few | TRBV5-6 | -
CASTLQGNYEQYF | TGTGCCAGTACTCTCCAGGGGAACTACGAGCAGTACTTC | TRBJ2-7 | - | TRBV19 | -